This record concerns one T cell receptor (beta chain) sequence. Its antigen is unidentified. The read ends 3 residues shy of where the CDR3 ends; the end is completed using the germline J gene. The assay was immunoSEQ multiplex PCR, and TCRdb's table has in-frame clones only and misses some. Listed are about 16,000 clones; about 3.3% falls within the top ten. These data belong to a study of Tregs in tolerant kidney transplant recipients. The study, taken as a whole, reports: Donor-specific Treg expansion exceeded global Treg expansion in tolerant patients, suggesting antigen drive. Tregs expanded with activated donor B cells seemed most donor-specific. Biological reproducibility was not directly addressed, but technical replication error appeared minimal.

Germline V CDR1 and CDR2: SGHVS, FNYEAQ. V was clipped by 2 bases and J by 0 bases; unmatched bases: 7. The CDR3 runs 16 residues. Mixed chimerism was transient after nonmyeloablative marrow transplants from related graft donors. CD4+CD25+CD127- Tregs, CD4+CD25- non-Tregs, CD4 and CD8 cells were sorted. Here the sequenced sample was CD4+ T cells from blood (PBMCs), taken 12 months after the transplant. The chain links TRBV7-6 to TRBJ2-7; 7 bases match TRBD2. The receptor was isolated from a human patient who received a combined kidney and bone marrow transplant. A share of the T cells may be of graft donor origin. This chain's CDR3 is CASSLSTSSFSYEQYF. CDR3 DNA (partial): TGTGCCAGCAGCTTATCGACTAGCTCCTTCTCCTACGAG.